The 24 T cell receptor beta chains below come from one sample, sequenced in a study of T cell responses to AZD1222 COVID-19 vaccine. Profiled with immunoSEQ multiplex PCR; TCRdb holds only in-frame clones, not every one. The sample lists around 140,000 clones; approximately 91% were seen once. This sample comprised peripheral blood, obtained 28 days after the second AZD1222 dose. The receptors here all came from an adult who received the AZD1222 COVID-19 vaccine.

This clone turned up a few times. V and J are TRBV3-1 (or the pseudogene TRBV3-2) and TRBJ2-2; D not certain. Per the germline V gene, CDR1 is LGHDT and CDR2 is YNNKEL (reference sequence). The CDR3 contains 16 residues. V gave up 1 base and J gave up 1 base, with 10 bases separating them. Here the CDR3 reads CASSQALSGNTGELFF. In DNA form, the CDR3 reads TGTGCCAGCAGCCAAGCTTTGTCCGGGAACACCGGGGAGCTGTTTTTT.

This clone was detected once. The chain carries TRBV9 and TRBJ1-1; D ambiguous. V shed 0 bases and J shed 0 bases, with 9 bases lying between them. Germline lookup yields CDR1 SGDLS and CDR2 YYNGEE. There are 15 residues in the CDR3. In DNA form, the CDR3 reads TGTGCCAGCAGCGTAGAAGGCGTACTGAACACTGAAGCTTTCTTT. This codes for CASSVEGVLNTEAFF.

This chain links TRBV28 with TRBJ2-7; TRBD1 might be the D (5 bases). Between the trimmed V and J ends, which lost 2 bases and 3 bases, there was a span of 11 bases. Germline V lookup: CDR1 MDHEN, CDR2 SYDVKM. The length of the CDR3 is 14 residues. The CDR3 reads CASSLEGRDYEQYF. The CDR3 bases are TGTGCCAGCAGTTTAGAAGGCAGGGACTACGAGCAGTACTTC.

CDR3 amino acids: CASEPRYLDLAAFF. In DNA, the CDR3 is TGTGCCAGCGAACCACGTTACTTGGACCTCGCGGCTTTCTTT. This sequence joins TRBV5-5 and TRBJ1-1; no definite D call. The CDR3 totals 14 residues. Trimming took off 7 bases at V and 11 bases at J, with 24 bases between the two ends. Germline V gives CDR1 SGHKS, CDR2 YYEKEE (reference sequence).

The chain joins TRBV19 to TRBJ1-2; D remains unclear. In germline, CDR1 is LNHDA, CDR2 SQIVND (reference sequence). Trimming removed 7 bases from V and 6 bases from J, with 9 bases in between. This CDR3 contains 11 residues. The CDR3 region is CASTAGDGYTF. DNA for the CDR3: TGTGCCAGTACTGCCGGGGATGGCTACACCTTC.

On this clone: Possible read error: a much larger clone is one base away. The chain employs TRBV7-8 and TRBJ2-1, with 7 nucleotides matching TRBD2. Germline-derived CDR1 and CDR2 are SGHVS and FQNEAQ. This CDR3 has 15 amino acids. J gave up 2 bases and V 0 bases, and 1 base lay outside the gene matches. The DNA of the CDR3 is TGTGCCAGCAGCTTAGCGGCGGGAGCCTACAATGAGCAGTTCTTC. Translation: CASSLAAGAYNEQFF.

This chain links TRBV9 with TRBJ2-1; no clear D. Trimming removed 0 bases at V and 0 bases at J, with 7 bases between. From germline, CDR1 is SGDLS and CDR2 YYNGEE. The CDR3 is 15 residues long. CDR3 in amino acids: CASSVVESSYNEQFF. DNA for the CDR3: TGTGCCAGCAGCGTAGTAGAAAGCTCCTACAATGAGCAGTTCTTC.

The gene calls are TRBV29-1 and TRBJ1-1; D unresolved. Trimming removed 7 bases from V and 0 bases from J, with 12 bases in between. The germline V gene encodes CDR1 SQVTM and CDR2 ANQGSEA. CDR3 length equals 13 residues. CDR3 bases: TGCAGCGCCGCGGCTGGAGTGAACACTGAAGCTTTCTTT. Amino acids: CSAAAGVNTEAFF.

The chain combines TRBV6-1 with TRBJ1-2; D perhaps matches TRBD1 (6 bases). The CDR3 consists of 16 residues. Trimming removed 3 bases at V and 0 bases at J, with 14 bases between. Germline lookup yields CDR1 MNHNS and CDR2 SASEGT. CDR3 sequence (DNA): TGTGCCAGCAGTGATCCCGGACAGTTTCCTAACTATGGCTACACCTTC. Encoded protein: CASSDPGQFPNYGYTF.

The CDR3 coding sequence is TGCGCCAGCAGCTTGGTTGCGGGAAACACCGGGGAGCTGTTTTTT. Protein: CASSLVAGNTGELFF. V usage is TRBV5-1 and J usage is TRBJ2-2, with D tentatively TRBD2 (6 bases). Trimming took off 0 bases at V and 2 bases at J, with 8 bases between the two ends. Germline CDR1 SGHRS, CDR2 YFSETQ. The CDR3 runs 15 residues.

The chain uses TRBV28 and TRBJ1-2, with a possible D match to TRBD1 (5 bases). CDR1 is MDHEN, CDR2 SYDVKM, per germline. This CDR3 comprises 12 residues. V was shortened by 4 bases and J by 7 bases, with 10 bases between the two germline ends. As DNA, the CDR3 is TGTGCCAGCAGTTATCAGGGTTTTGGCTACACCTTC. This sequence encodes CASSYQGFGYTF.

The chain has TRBV7-3 and TRBJ2-5, with TRBD2 matching over 10 bases. The CDR3 contains 16 residues. Trimming removed 6 bases from V and 3 bases from J; junction bases left unmatched: 10. Germline V CDR1 and CDR2: SGHTA, FQGTGA. The CDR3 DNA sequence: TGTGCCAGCAGTCGACTGAGCGGGAGGGAGGAAGAGACCCAGTACTTC. Its protein product is CASSRLSGREEETQYF.

This chain links TRBV13 with TRBJ2-1; D not certain. Germline V CDR1 and CDR2: PRHDT, FYEKMQ (reference sequence). The CDR3 length is 15 residues. Trimming pared 3 bases from V and 6 bases from J, leaving 15 bases between. The CDR3 coding sequence is TGTGCCAGCAGCTTTCGAAGGTCCCAGTCCAATGAGCAGTTCTTC. Protein sequence: CASSFRRSQSNEQFF.

The CDR3 DNA reads TGTGCCAGCAGCCAACTGGGGGTGGCGGGTCGGGAGACCCAGTACTTC. Amino acids: CASSQLGVAGRETQYF. V is TRBV3-1 (or the pseudogene TRBV3-2) and J is TRBJ2-5; the D gene could be TRBD1 or TRBD2 (5 bases each). The CDR3 is 16 amino acids. Germline V gives CDR1 LGHDT, CDR2 YNNKEL (reference sequence). Trimming removed 2 bases at V and 5 bases at J, with 18 bases between.

Here the CDR3 reads CSVESVRPGLAETQYF. In nucleotides, the CDR3 is TGCAGCGTTGAGTCCGTACGTCCGGGACTAGCCGAGACCCAGTACTTC. The chain employs TRBV29-1 and TRBJ2-5; 9 bases fit TRBD2. In germline, CDR1 is SQVTM, CDR2 ANQGSEA. The length of the CDR3 is 16 residues. The V segment lost 3 bases and the J segment 5 bases; nucleotides outside the gene matches: 13.

J is TRBJ1-2 and V is TRBV20-1; D remains ambiguous. The V end was cut by 3 bases, the J end by 8 bases, with 13 bases between. Germline CDR1 DFQATT, CDR2 SNEGSKA (reference sequence). The CDR3 extends over 12 amino acids. The CDR3 protein is CSASTAPWGYTF. DNA of the CDR3: TGCAGTGCTAGTACAGCTCCATGGGGCTACACCTTC.

The V call is TRBV27, the J call TRBJ1-1; D gene unclear. Germline CDR1 is MNHEY and CDR2 is SMNVEV (reference sequence). The ends were cut back, 1 base at V and 7 bases at J, with 10 bases in the middle. The CDR3 is made up of 13 amino acids. The CDR3 nucleotides read TGTGCCAGCAGTTTATATACGGTCGGTGAAGCTTTCTTT. Translated, it gives CASSLYTVGEAFF.

V gene TRBV5-6 combines with J gene TRBJ1-1; tentatively, D is TRBD1 (5 bases). Trimming left V 0 bases short and J 8 bases short, with 14 bases between. Germline V gives CDR1 SGHDT, CDR2 YYEEEE. The CDR3 totals 14 residues. CDR3 in amino acids: CASSLGMGLREAFF. As DNA, the CDR3 is TGTGCCAGCAGCTTGGGTATGGGACTAAGGGAAGCTTTCTTT.

This rearrangement joins TRBV28 to TRBJ1-5, with D uncertain. CDR1 MDHEN and CDR2 SYDVKM come from the germline V gene. This CDR3 is 14 amino acids long. V lost 3 bases and J 4 bases, leaving 10 bases between the germline ends. CDR3 nucleotides: TGTGCCAGCAGTTTGGGGTCCTTTAATCAGCCCCAGCATTTT. It specifies CASSLGSFNQPQHF.

The chain has TRBV7-9 and TRBJ2-7, with D uncertain. CDR3 length equals 12 residues. V shed 3 bases and J shed 3 bases, with 6 bases lying between them. Per the germline V gene, CDR1 is SEHNR and CDR2 is FQNEAQ (reference sequence). The DNA of the CDR3 is TGTGCCAGCAGCTTCAACAACTACGAGCAGTACTTC. Its translation: CASSFNNYEQYF.

This clone was seen a single time. The chain carries TRBV18 and TRBJ1-3; 8 bases align to TRBD1. Germline V gene lookup returns CDR1 KGHSH and CDR2 LQKENI. This CDR3 has 15 amino acids. The V and J ends lost 6 bases and 0 bases, in that order; junction bases with no gene match: 4. CDR3 in amino acids: CASSDGQGSGNTIYF. The CDR3 DNA reads TGTGCCAGCTCGGACGGACAGGGCTCTGGAAACACCATATATTTT.

The chain recombines TRBV5-6 with TRBJ2-7; D is ambiguous. CDR3 length: 13 residues. V lost 1 base and J lost 6, with 11 bases in between. Germline CDR1 and CDR2: SGHDT and YYEEEE. The CDR3 sequence: CASSLQMGGEQYF. The CDR3 DNA is TGTGCCAGCAGCTTGCAAATGGGCGGCGAGCAGTACTTC. Supplemented by reference TRBV5-6 and TRBJ2-7, the full variable domain reads DAGVTQSPTHLIKTRGQQVTLRCSPKSGHDTVSWYQQALGQGPQFIFQYYEEEERQRGNFPDRFSGHQFPNYSSELNVNALLLGDSALYLCASSLQMGGEQYFGPGTRLTVT.

The chain's CDR3 is CASSYTGGRNEQFF. The CDR3 bases are TGCGCCAGCAGCTATACAGGGGGCCGGAATGAGCAGTTCTTC. The rearrangement links TRBV5-1 to TRBJ2-1, with 9 bases that match TRBD1. The V gene end was trimmed by 3 bases and the J gene end by 7 bases; junction bases not matched to a gene: 5. There are 14 residues in the CDR3. CDR1 is SGHRS and CDR2 is YFSETQ in the germline V gene.

The chain links TRBV5-1 to TRBJ1-3; 8 nucleotides line up with TRBD1. The CDR3 is 16 amino acids. Germline-derived CDR1 and CDR2 are SGHRS and YFSETQ. Trimming at V came to 0 bases and at J to 4 bases, leaving 6 bases not matched to a gene. CDR3 in amino acids: CASSLGTGPVGNTIYF. The CDR3 nucleotides read TGCGCCAGCAGCTTGGGGACAGGGCCGGTCGGAAACACCATATATTTT. Full variable domain (missing parts from reference TRBV5-1 and TRBJ1-3): KAGVTQTPRYLIKTRGQQVTLSCSPISGHRSVSWYQQTPGQGLQFLFEYFSETQRNKGNFPGRFSGRQFSNSRSEMNVSTLELGDSALYLCASSLGTGPVGNTIYFGEGSWLTVV.